The 14 T cell receptor beta chains listed next were all sequenced from one sample in a study of cytomegalovirus exposure and HLA in healthy donors. PCR used 60 Vbeta primers and 13 Jbeta primers. Here immunoSEQ multiplex PCR was the method, and the copy in TCRdb shows in-frame clones only, minus some. The table records 55,000 to 80,000 clones, around 70% of them present only once. Material: PBMCs. These TCRs come from a man between 35 and 55 years old in good health and CMV-seropositive.

The rearrangement uses TRBV5-1 and TRBJ2-3; TRBD1 is a possible D gene (6 bases). This CDR3 has 15 amino acids. The germline gives CDR1 SGHRS, CDR2 YFSETQ. Trimming left V 8 bases short and J 4 bases short, with 20 bases between. The CDR3 DNA reads as TGCGCCAGTGGTCCCACCACAGGGAACTCAGATACGCAGTATTTT. The encoded protein is CASGPTTGNSDTQYF.

V and J are TRBV19 and TRBJ2-3; the match to TRBD2 covers 11 bases. The CDR3 sequence is 16 residues long. With 5 bases clipped from V and 6 bases from J, the junction kept 10 bases outside the gene matches. The germline V gene has CDR1 LNHDA and CDR2 SQIVND (reference sequence). CDR3: CASSLQLSGGADTQYF. Written as DNA, the CDR3 is TGTGCCAGTAGTCTCCAACTTAGCGGGGGGGCTGATACGCAGTATTTT.

The chain couples TRBV7-9 to TRBJ2-2, with a weak D call TRBD2 (7 bases). CDR3 length: 15 amino acids. Germline loops: CDR1 SEHNR, CDR2 FQNEAQ (reference sequence). Trimming removed 1 base at V and 4 bases at J, with 10 bases between. Written as DNA, the CDR3 is TGTGCCAGCAGCTTAGGTCGGGGGGCCACCGGGGAGCTGTTTTTT. This translates into CASSLGRGATGELFF.

The chain carries TRBV6-5 and TRBJ1-5, with D maybe TRBD1 (5 bases). Germline V gene data show CDR1 as MNHEY and CDR2 as SVGAGI. Trimming shortened V by 6 bases and J by 3 bases, and 9 bases separated the two germline ends. This CDR3 comprises 13 residues. CDR3 protein: CASRGQLNQPQHF. CDR3 coding DNA: TGTGCCAGCAGAGGACAACTCAATCAGCCCCAGCATTTT.

The rearrangement uses TRBV7-9 and TRBJ1-2; no reliable D call. Between the trimmed V and J ends, which lost 5 bases and 2 bases, there was a span of 6 bases. This CDR3 contains 12 residues. CDR1 is SEHNR and CDR2 is FQNEAQ in the germline V gene (reference sequence). The CDR3 sequence is CASSVQNYGYTF. The CDR3 DNA is TGTGCCAGCAGCGTCCAGAACTATGGCTACACCTTC.

The chain recombines TRBV11-3 with TRBJ2-3; TRBD2 is a possible D gene (7 bases). The CDR3 length is 14 residues. Germline V lookup: CDR1 SGHNT, CDR2 YENEEA. V lost 7 bases and J lost 7, with 18 bases in between. The CDR3 coding sequence is TGTGCCAGCAAGGGGGAGAAGGGAGGGAATACGCAGTATTTT. Amino acid sequence: CASKGEKGGNTQYF.

This clone was detected once. The chain couples TRBV23-1 to TRBJ2-7; D is uncertain. TRBV23-1 belongs to the ORF category, with a function that is uncertain. The CDR3 length is 16 residues. The V end was cut by 4 bases, the J end by 3 bases, with 19 bases between. The CDR3 here is CASSRAPPGVHYEQYF. DNA for the CDR3: TGCGCCAGCAGTCGCGCCCCTCCCGGAGTTCACTACGAGCAGTACTTC.

A note on this clone: Other DNA variants within this sample encode the same CDR3. This chain joins TRBV6-5 and TRBJ1-1, with TRBD1 matching over 9 bases. Germline assignment: CDR1 MNHEY and CDR2 SVGAGI. This CDR3 is built from 15 residues. Unmatched junction bases numbered 8, after V lost 5 bases and J lost 4 bases. In DNA form, the CDR3 reads TGTGCCAGCAGTACCGGACAGGGGAGGGGCACTGAAGCTTTCTTT. Translation gives CASSTGQGRGTEAFF.

V is TRBV5-6 and J is TRBJ1-5, with D unclear. Trimming removed 3 bases from V and 7 bases from J, with 17 bases in between. The CDR3 contains 15 residues. Germline V CDR1 and CDR2: SGHDT, YYEEEE. CDR3 sequence: CASSSLAEGFQPQHF. In DNA form, the CDR3 reads TGTGCCAGCAGCTCGTTGGCAGAGGGCTTCCAGCCCCAGCATTTT.

The chain has TRBV7-2 and TRBJ2-5; 7 nucleotides agree with TRBD2. Germline V gives CDR1 SGHTA, CDR2 FQGNSA. There are 15 residues in the CDR3. Trimming cost V 0 bases and J 0 bases; bases outside gene matches: 1. CDR3 sequence reads: CASSLARGNQETQYF. The CDR3 DNA reads TGTGCCAGCAGCTTAGCGCGGGGGAACCAAGAGACCCAGTACTTC.

J is TRBJ2-2 and V is TRBV4-1, with TRBD2 matching over 8 bases. With 4 bases clipped from V and 4 bases from J, the junction kept 5 bases outside the gene matches. The CDR3 length is 15 residues. The germline V gene encodes CDR1 MGHRA and CDR2 YSYEKL. CDR3 amino acids: CASSLSGVRTGELFF. The CDR3 coding sequence is TGCGCCAGCAGCCTTAGCGGGGTACGCACCGGGGAGCTGTTTTTT.

The chain links TRBV5-6 to TRBJ1-5; 7 positions match TRBD1. J was trimmed by 6 bases and V by 2 bases; bases with no gene match: 11. The CDR3 contains 16 residues. CDR1 is SGHDT and CDR2 is YYEEEE in the germline V gene. CDR3 DNA: TGTGCCAGCAGCTTATCATCACAGGGGAAGCGTCAGCCCCAGCATTTT. It translates to CASSLSSQGKRQPQHF.

The sample holds one count of this clone. The genes are TRBV15 and TRBJ1-3; TRBD1 matches 7 bases. The CDR3 is made up of 16 amino acids. With V trimmed by 4 bases and J by 3 bases, 9 bases remained unmatched. The germline V gene encodes CDR1 LNHNV and CDR2 YYDKDF (reference sequence). The CDR3 loop is CATSTDRVGIGNTIYF. CDR3 DNA sequence: TGTGCCACCAGCACAGACAGGGTAGGAATTGGAAACACCATATATTTT. Full variable domain (rest looked up from reference TRBV15 and TRBJ1-3): DAMVIQNPRYQVTQFGKPVTLSCSQTLNHNVMYWYQQKSSQAPKLLFHYYDKDFNNEADTPDNFQSRRPNTSFCFLDIRSPGLGDTAMYLCATSTDRVGIGNTIYFGEGSWLTVV.

Only a few counts were recorded for this clone. The J gene is TRBJ2-1, the V gene TRBV7-3; 9 positions agree with TRBD1. Germline assignment: CDR1 SGHTA and CDR2 FQGTGA. The ends lost 5 bases at V and 5 bases at J; junction bases unmatched: 10. This CDR3 has 16 amino acids. The CDR3 region is CASSLQAGQGHNEQFF. The CDR3 DNA reads as TGTGCCAGCAGCCTACAAGCGGGACAGGGTCACAATGAGCAGTTCTTC.